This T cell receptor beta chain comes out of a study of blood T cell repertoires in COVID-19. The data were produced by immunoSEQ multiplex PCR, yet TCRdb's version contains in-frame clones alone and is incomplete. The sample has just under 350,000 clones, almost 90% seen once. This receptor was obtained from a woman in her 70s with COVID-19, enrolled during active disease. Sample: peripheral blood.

CDR3 bases: TGTGCTAGTGGTTTGCAGACCCAGGGGCAGCCCCAGCATTTT. Its protein is CASGLQTQGQPQHF. The chain uses TRBV12-5 and TRBJ1-5; tentatively, D is TRBD1 (6 bases). The CDR3 totals 14 residues. Germline-derived CDR1 and CDR2 are LGHNT and FRNRAP. V was trimmed by 2 bases and J by 7 bases, leaving 12 bases between them.